What follows are 21 T cell receptor beta chains derived from one specimen sequenced in a study of blood T cell repertoires in COVID-19. The method was immunoSEQ multiplex PCR; TCRdb's version includes in-frame clones alone and lacks a portion of them. The table records 90,000 to 140,000 clones, around 76% of them present only once. The sequenced material came from peripheral blood. The receptors were gathered from a woman in her seventies with acute or convalescent COVID-19.

The rearrangement joins TRBV5-6 to TRBJ1-3, with D unresolved. The V end lost 1 base, the J end lost 0 bases, and 8 bases lay between the germline ends. CDR1 is SGHDT, CDR2 YYEEEE, per germline. CDR3 length: 15 residues. CDR3 sequence reads: CASSLSHISGNTIYF. Here the CDR3 DNA reads TGTGCCAGCAGCTTGTCACACATCTCTGGAAACACCATATATTTT.

The V gene is TRBV7-2, the J gene TRBJ2-7, with D perhaps TRBD1 (5 bases). Germline CDR1 and CDR2: SGHTA and FQGNSA. The CDR3 spans 12 residues. V dropped 3 bases and J dropped 7 bases, with 10 bases sitting between them. In DNA form, the CDR3 reads TGTGCCAGCAGCTTCCCCACAGGAGAGCAGTACTTC. Translated: CASSFPTGEQYF.

This chain connects TRBV5-1 to TRBJ2-3; D may be TRBD2 (5 bases). V lost 5 bases and J lost 0, with 7 bases in between. The length of the CDR3 is 13 residues. Germline loops: CDR1 SGHRS, CDR2 YFSETQ. CDR3 DNA: TGCGCCAGCAGTCGGGGTAGCACAGATACGCAGTATTTT. Its translation: CASSRGSTDTQYF.

This rearrangement joins TRBV28 to TRBJ2-7; unclear D gene. Germline CDR1 MDHEN, CDR2 SYDVKM. This CDR3 has 12 residues. Trimming stripped 2 bases from V and 2 bases from J, with 4 bases between. CDR3 sequence: CASSLIAYEQYF. The DNA for the CDR3 is TGTGCCAGCAGTTTAATCGCCTACGAGCAGTACTTC.

V usage is TRBV5-1 and J usage is TRBJ2-7, with a possible D match to TRBD1 (5 bases). Trimming took off 1 base at V and 0 bases at J, with 20 bases between the two ends. Per germline, CDR1 SGHRS and CDR2 YFSETQ. The CDR3 contains 18 residues. The CDR3 here is CASSLLPRQRINSYEQYF. Here the CDR3 DNA reads TGCGCCAGCAGCTTGCTCCCCAGACAGAGAATTAACTCCTACGAGCAGTACTTC.

The J gene is TRBJ1-3, the V gene TRBV30; D might be TRBD1 (5 bases). Germline CDR1 and CDR2: GTSNPN and SVGIG (reference sequence). The CDR3 is made up of 15 amino acids. V lost 5 bases and J lost 1, with 15 bases in between. Here the CDR3 reads CAWRGGTNSGNTIYF. The CDR3 nucleotides are TGTGCCTGGCGGGGGGGGACGAATTCTGGAAACACCATATATTTT.

V is TRBV6-2 or TRBV6-3 and J is TRBJ1-1, with a possible D match to TRBD1 (5 bases). The length of the CDR3 is 13 residues. Trimming left V 5 bases short and J 4 bases short, with 11 bases between. Germline V gene lookup returns CDR1 MNHEY and CDR2 SVGEGT. The CDR3 loop is CASSPQGFTEAFF. In DNA, the CDR3 is TGTGCCAGCAGTCCGCAGGGTTTCACTGAAGCTTTCTTT.

This clone was counted a few times. The chain links TRBV12-5 to TRBJ1-3; D not resolved. Per the germline V gene, CDR1 is LGHNT and CDR2 is FRNRAP. The CDR3 runs 12 residues. The V gene lost 7 bases and the J gene lost 0 bases, with 4 bases spanning the gap. The CDR3 spells CASAFSGNTIYF. Here the CDR3 DNA reads TGTGCTAGTGCCTTCTCTGGAAACACCATATATTTT.

The CDR3 DNA sequence: TGTGCCAGCAGCAACTACAGGGGTGGGAAAGATACGCAGTATTTT. It translates to CASSNYRGGKDTQYF. The J gene is TRBJ2-3, the V gene TRBV7-2; 7 bases match TRBD1. Germline V lookup: CDR1 SGHTA, CDR2 FQGNSA. Germline trimming cut 5 bases from V and 5 bases from J; bases unmatched to any gene: 10. This CDR3 is 15 amino acids long.

This clone was detected a few times. V is TRBV21-1 and J is TRBJ1-4; TRBD1, the table's D call, lacks a check against the DNA. TRBV21-1 has pseudogene status. The CDR3 totals 14 residues. The DNA of the CDR3 is TGTGCCAGCAGCCGACAGGAGCAGGGTGAAAAACTGTTTTTT. It translates to CASSRQEQGEKLFF.

The chain couples TRBV19 to TRBJ1-2, with D uncertain. The CDR3 consists of 13 residues. V lost 7 bases to trimming and J lost 4 bases, with 13 bases between them. Germline loops: CDR1 LNHDA, CDR2 SQIVND (reference sequence). The CDR3 DNA reads as TGTGCCAGTATCCGGCCTGGGAGCTATGGCTACACCTTC. Translating it yields CASIRPGSYGYTF.

This clone is a singleton in its sample. The rearrangement uses TRBV20-1 and TRBJ2-1, with D possibly being TRBD1 (5 bases). The CDR3 consists of 12 residues. Germline V lookup: CDR1 DFQATT, CDR2 SNEGSKA (reference sequence). V lost 3 bases and J 7 bases, leaving 10 bases between the germline ends. CDR3 sequence: CSASSKGNEQFF. The CDR3 DNA reads TGCAGTGCTAGTTCAAAGGGGAATGAGCAGTTCTTC.

The chain uses TRBV30 and TRBJ1-5; 10 bases are shared with TRBD1. V lost 3 bases to trimming and J lost 2 bases; unmatched junction nucleotides: 16. The CDR3 sequence is 19 residues long. Germline V lookup: CDR1 GTSNPN, CDR2 SVGIG (reference sequence). CDR3 residues: CAWRPKPGTGVYGNQPQHF. DNA of the CDR3: TGTGCCTGGAGGCCCAAACCCGGGACAGGGGTTTACGGCAATCAGCCCCAGCATTTT.

V and J are TRBV19 and TRBJ1-5, with unresolved D. The CDR3 consists of 13 residues. Germline V gives CDR1 LNHDA, CDR2 SQIVND (reference sequence). V was cut by 3 bases and J by 5 bases, with 8 bases left in between. CDR3 residues: CASSMSGYQPQHF. The CDR3 nucleotides are TGTGCCAGTAGTATGTCCGGGTATCAGCCCCAGCATTTT. The variable domain in full, with the rest retrieved from reference TRBV19 and TRBJ1-5, is DGGITQSPKYLFRKEGQNVTLSCEQNLNHDAMYWYRQDPGQGLRLIYYSQIVNDFQKGDIAEGYSVSREKKESFPLTVTSAQKNPTAFYLCASSMSGYQPQHFGDGTRLSIL.

The chain combines TRBV11-3 with TRBJ2-1, with 9 bases fitting TRBD2. This CDR3 region has 18 residues. J gave up 2 bases and V 1 base, and 9 bases lay outside the gene matches. Per the germline V gene, CDR1 is SGHNT and CDR2 is YENEEA. The CDR3 here is CASSLGGGSGGAYNEQFF. CDR3 DNA sequence: TGTGCCAGCAGCTTAGGCGGCGGTAGCGGGGGAGCCTACAATGAGCAGTTCTTC. The full variable domain, rest sourced from reference TRBV11-3 and TRBJ2-1, is EAGVVQSPRYKIIEKKQPVAFWCNPISGHNTLYWYLQNLGQGPELLIRYENEEAVDDSQLPKDRFSAERLKGVDSTLKIQPAELGDSAVYLCASSLGGGSGGAYNEQFFGPGTRLTVL.

The chain links TRBV2 to TRBJ2-7, with a weak D call TRBD1 (6 bases). The ends were cut back, 10 bases at V and 0 bases at J, with 13 bases in the middle. This CDR3 comprises 13 residues. Germline assignment: CDR1 SNHLY and CDR2 FYNNEI. CDR3 sequence (DNA): TGTGCCACCCAGACAGGTCTCTCCTACGAGCAGTACTTC. It yields the protein CATQTGLSYEQYF.

This clone was observed a few times. This chain connects TRBV18 to TRBJ1-1; D may be TRBD1 (5 bases). V was cut by 3 bases and J by 4 bases, with 12 bases left in between. The CDR3 runs to 14 residues. Germline V gives CDR1 KGHSH, CDR2 LQKENI. CDR3 region: CASSPFSGATEAFF. CDR3 in DNA: TGTGCCAGCTCACCTTTCAGCGGGGCCACTGAAGCTTTCTTT. The complete variable domain, with remaining parts taken from reference TRBV18 and TRBJ1-1, reads NAGVMQNPRHLVRRRGQEARLRCSPMKGHSHVYWYRQLPEEGLKFMVYLQKENIIDESGMPKERFSAEFPKEGPSILRIQQVVRGDSAAYFCASSPFSGATEAFFGQGTRLTVV.

The gene calls are TRBV10-2 and TRBJ2-4; D perhaps matches TRBD1 (5 bases). CDR3 length: 12 residues. The V and J ends lost 3 bases and 10 bases respectively, with 10 bases between them. Germline-derived CDR1 and CDR2 are WSHSY and SAAADI. The CDR3 here is CASSDSTEIQYF. CDR3 sequence (DNA): TGCGCCAGCAGTGATTCGACAGAGATTCAGTACTTC.

V and J are TRBV11-2 and TRBJ1-2; no firm D call. Trimming removed 1 base from V and 0 bases from J, with 3 bases in between. This CDR3 has 13 amino acids. Germline CDR1 and CDR2: SGHAT and FQNNGV. This chain's CDR3 is CASSLAANYGYTF. The CDR3, as DNA: TGTGCCAGCAGCTTAGCAGCTAACTATGGCTACACCTTC.

The J gene is TRBJ2-2, the V gene TRBV7-9; TRBD1 matches at 7 bases. The germline CDR1 and CDR2 sequences are SEHNR and FQNEAQ (reference sequence). Unmatched junction bases numbered 9, after V lost 5 bases and J lost 6 bases. The CDR3 totals 15 residues. CDR3 coding DNA: TGTGCCAGCAGCATAAACCGACAGGGCCCCGGGGAGCTGTTTTTT. Amino acids: CASSINRQGPGELFF.

This clone was seen just once. This chain uses TRBV18 with TRBJ1-1; 9 bases match TRBD1. V lost 0 bases to trimming and J lost 3 bases; unmatched junction nucleotides: 5. The germline CDR1 and CDR2 sequences are KGHSH and LQKENI. The CDR3 covers 16 residues. CDR3 nucleotides: TGTGCCAGCTCACCACCGGGACAGGGAACATACACTGAAGCTTTCTTT. Protein sequence: CASSPPGQGTYTEAFF.